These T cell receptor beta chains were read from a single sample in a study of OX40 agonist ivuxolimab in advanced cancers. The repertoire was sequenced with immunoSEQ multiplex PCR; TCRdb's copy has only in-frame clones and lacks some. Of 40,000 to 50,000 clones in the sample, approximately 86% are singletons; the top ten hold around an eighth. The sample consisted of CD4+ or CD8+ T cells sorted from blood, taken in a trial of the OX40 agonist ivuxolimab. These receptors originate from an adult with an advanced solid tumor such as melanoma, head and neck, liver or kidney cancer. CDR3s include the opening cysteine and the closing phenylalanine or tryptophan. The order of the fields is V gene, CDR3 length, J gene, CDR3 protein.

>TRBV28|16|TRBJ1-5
CASRPRGRGSNQPQHF
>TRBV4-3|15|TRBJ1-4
CASSQDRGLGEKLFF
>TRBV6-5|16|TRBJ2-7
CASSYSPWGLTYEQYF
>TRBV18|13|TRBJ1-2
CASSPGDFYGHTF
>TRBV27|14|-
CASSFGTSVYEQYF
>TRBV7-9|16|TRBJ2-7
CASSLLGQGDSYEQYF
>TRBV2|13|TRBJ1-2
CASIPGTGPGYTF
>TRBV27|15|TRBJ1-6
CAGSLSSGGHSPLHF
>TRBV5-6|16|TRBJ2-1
CASSGDSLFAYNEQFF
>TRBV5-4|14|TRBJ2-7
CATSVHPGSYEQYF
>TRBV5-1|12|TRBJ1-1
CASRTGNTEAFF
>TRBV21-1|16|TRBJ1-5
CASSSRPGDINQPQHF
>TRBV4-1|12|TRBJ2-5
CASSRGGETQYF
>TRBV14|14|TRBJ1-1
CASSLTRAMNEAFF
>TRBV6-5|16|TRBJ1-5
CASSYRDRGFNQPQHF
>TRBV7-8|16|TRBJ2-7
CASSSPELAEGYEQYF
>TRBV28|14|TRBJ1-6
CASSQDGIYSPLHF
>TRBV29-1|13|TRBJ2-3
CSVEGTITDTQYF
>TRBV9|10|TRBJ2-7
CASIPDEQYF
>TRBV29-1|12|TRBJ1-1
CSVRTGNTEAFF
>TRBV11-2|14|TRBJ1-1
CASSGQGEATEAFF
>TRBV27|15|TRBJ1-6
CASRVRGPYNSPLHF
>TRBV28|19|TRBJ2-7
CASSLVHPGLASQTYEQYF
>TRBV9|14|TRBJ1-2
CASSGNTGGYGYTF
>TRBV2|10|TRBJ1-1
CASSEPRAFF
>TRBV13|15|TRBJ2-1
CASSLGRWGREEQFF
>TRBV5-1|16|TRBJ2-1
CASSLDRIWTSNEQFF
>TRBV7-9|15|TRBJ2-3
CASRYQATSTDTQYF
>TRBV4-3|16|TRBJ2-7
CASSQGPSGATYEQYF
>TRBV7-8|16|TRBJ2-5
CASSFGLAGGSETQYF
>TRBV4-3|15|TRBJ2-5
CASSYSRGGPETQYF
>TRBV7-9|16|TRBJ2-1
CASSGGTSENYNEQFF
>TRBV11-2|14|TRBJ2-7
CASTLASGSYEQYF
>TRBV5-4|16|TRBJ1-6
CASSLRPGGAQSPLHF
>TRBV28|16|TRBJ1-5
CASSLRQGAHNQPQHF